The text below deals with one T cell receptor (beta chain). Its specificity is unknown. This record belongs to a study of T cell responses to AZD1222 COVID-19 vaccine. Points from the study as a whole: Spike regions recognized by vaccine-associated CD4 TCRs spanned the protein, led by 160-218 and 743-854. At baseline, just a handful of AZD1222 recipients tested seropositive.

CDR1 is ENHRY, CDR2 SYGVKD, per germline. The ends lost 0 bases at V and 3 bases at J; junction bases unmatched: 6. The length of the CDR3 is 17 residues. Produced via immunoSEQ multiplex PCR; TCRdb's table is partial and in-frame only. This table has 150,000 to 200,000 clones, over 90% appearing once. The starting material was peripheral blood, obtained on day 0 of AZD1222 vaccination. This sequence originates from an adult in good health. V is TRBV10-3 and J is TRBJ1-4; TRBD1 agrees at 8 bases. This CDR3 reads CAISESDRGEPNEKLFF. The CDR3 DNA follows: TGTGCCATCAGTGAGTCCGACAGGGGCGAACCTAATGAAAAACTGTTTTTT.